This is a list of T cell receptor beta chains from one sample in a study of blood T cells in healthy people across ages. In TCRdb, the 5' RACE reads were re-called with MiXCR into one record per CDR3 protein. The sample lists about 1,500,000 distinct CDR3 sequences; roughly 27% were seen once. Sequencing input: blood. These receptors originate from a woman aged 30 to 39 in good health. The CDR3 runs from the conserved cysteine through the conserved F or W. A D gene is named only where the DNA matches it firmly. Clone size is shown for a subset of rows, as once, few, many or a class of expanded clone.

D,size,V,J,DNA,CDR3
-,few,TRBV7-2,TRBJ1-2,TGTGCCAGCAGCTTTTTAACGACCCGATACGATAACTATGGCTACACCTTC,CASSFLTTRYDNYGYTF
TRBD2,-,TRBV28,TRBJ2-3,TGTGCCAGTTTTTCCCGGGCCTTAGCGGGGGGGACTAGCACAGATACGCAGTATTTT,CASFSRALAGGTSTDTQYF
-,-,TRBV11-2,TRBJ2-1,TGTGCCAGATCCCCGGGGGGCCGTGAGCAGTTCTTC,CARSPGGREQFF
TRBD1,-,TRBV24-1,TRBJ2-5,TGTGCCACCAGTGATTTAGGGCCAGGGGGCCATTGGGAGACCCAGTACTTC,CATSDLGPGGHWETQYF
TRBD2,few,TRBV5-1,TRBJ2-2,TGCGCCAGCCAAGACCCTAGCGGGGGAAACGGGGAGCTGTTTTTT,CASQDPSGGNGELFF
-,many,TRBV27,TRBJ1-2,TGTGCCAGCAGTTTATCTATCGCCGGCCTAGAGGACTATGGCTACACCTTC,CASSLSIAGLEDYGYTF
TRBD2,-,TRBV5-1,TRBJ2-1,TGCGCCAGCAGCCGGAACCTACTAGCGGGTCATTCGGATGAGCAGTTCTTC,CASSRNLLAGHSDEQFF
TRBD1,-,TRBV12-5,TRBJ1-5,TGTGCTAGTGCCGAGACAGGGACTCAGCCCCAGCATTTT,CASAETGTQPQHF
-,few,TRBV2,TRBJ2-3,TGTGCCAGCAGTGAAGGGGAGGCAGATACGCAGTATTTT,CASSEGEADTQYF
-,-,TRBV30,TRBJ1-2,TGTGCCTGGTTGGTCGCGGGCTGTGGAGGCTACACCTTC,CAWLVAGCGGYTF
TRBD2,once,TRBV6-2/TRBV6-3,TRBJ2-7,TGTGCCGGCAGAGGGACTATAACCTACGAGCAGTACTTC,CAGRGTITYEQYF
-,few,TRBV29-1,TRBJ2-7,TGCAGCGTGCTGGGCATTTCCTCCTACGAGCAGTACTTC,CSVLGISSYEQYF
-,-,TRBV7-7,TRBJ1-4,TGTGCCAGCAGCTCCCTATGGGGGGGGCGACCAGGCAACAATGAAAAACTGTTTTTT,CASSSLWGGRPGNNEKLFF
-,-,TRBV7-9,TRBJ2-7,TGTGCCAGCAGCTTAGAGCCAGGAGACTACGAGCAGTACTTC,CASSLEPGDYEQYF
TRBD1,many,TRBV12-3/TRBV12-4,TRBJ2-1,TGTGCCAGCATTGACAGGGGGCGACGTGAGCAGTTCTTC,CASIDRGRREQFF
TRBD2,-,TRBV7-8,TRBJ2-1,TGTGCCAGCAGCGGACCGGGACTAGTAAACAATGAGCAGTTCTTC,CASSGPGLVNNEQFF
TRBD1,-,TRBV29-1,TRBJ1-3,TGCAGCGTGGGACTGACAGGGAACGGAAACACCATATATTTT,CSVGLTGNGNTIYF
-,-,TRBV5-6,TRBJ2-1,TGTGCCAGCGGCGCCCTTAGCAATGAGCAGTTCTTC,CASGALSNEQFF
TRBD1,-,TRBV28,TRBJ1-1,TGTGCCAGCAGTACACTACCAGGGGGGGGGAGTGAAGCTTTCTTT,CASSTLPGGGSEAFF
TRBD2,once,TRBV7-2,TRBJ2-3,TGTGTCAGCAGCCAAAGGACTAGCGGGAGAGATACGCAGTATTTT,CVSSQRTSGRDTQYF
-,-,TRBV29-1,TRBJ1-1,TGCAGCGTTATCGACATCACTGAAGCTTTCTTT,CSVIDITEAFF
-,few,TRBV5-1,TRBJ1-4,TGCGCCAGCAGCCGGGAATTTCCAACTAATGAAAAACTGTTTTTT,CASSREFPTNEKLFF
-,-,TRBV7-2,TRBJ2-3,TGTGCCAGCAGCTCGTCAAGAGTAAATGCGCAGTATTTT,CASSSSRVNAQYF
TRBD2,few,TRBV4-2,TRBJ2-1,TGTGCCAGCAGCCAAGGAATCAGGCTAGCGGGAGGGAATGAGCAGTTCTTC,CASSQGIRLAGGNEQFF
-,-,TRBV4-3,TRBJ2-1,TGCGCCAGCAGCCACTCGAGAGGAAATGAGCAGTTCTTC,CASSHSRGNEQFF
-,-,TRBV7-2,TRBJ1-5,TGTGCCAGCAGCCCGGGCAGGGTGCAAGGGGAGCCCCAGCATTTT,CASSPGRVQGEPQHF
-,-,TRBV5-1,TRBJ2-7,TGCGCCAGCAGCTGGGGGGAGTCCCACGAGCAGTACTTC,CASSWGESHEQYF
-,-,TRBV7-9,TRBJ2-1,TGTGCCGGGGGGCTGGATGAGCAGTTCTTC,CAGGLDEQFF
-,many,TRBV6-2/TRBV6-3,TRBJ2-1,TGTGCCAGCAGCCGGCCGGGGATAGAGCAGTTCTTC,CASSRPGIEQFF
-,many,TRBV5-6,TRBJ2-6,TGTGCCAGCAGCTTTTTCTCTGGGGCCAACGTCCTGACTTTC,CASSFFSGANVLTF
TRBD2,-,TRBV7-9,TRBJ2-1,TGTGCCAGCACCCTCGTACTAGCGGGGGACTACAATGAGCAGTTCTTC,CASTLVLAGDYNEQFF
TRBD1,many,TRBV29-1,TRBJ1-2,TGCAGCGGAGGGACAGGGGGATTTGGCTACACCTTC,CSGGTGGFGYTF
-,-,TRBV7-9,TRBJ2-6,TGTGCCAGCAACTTACTGGGCCAGGTATCCGGGGCCAACGTCCTGACTTTC,CASNLLGQVSGANVLTF
-,-,TRBV6-5,TRBJ1-2,TGTGCCAGCAGTTACTCGACAGGAGGGGTGGCCTATGGCTACACCTTC,CASSYSTGGVAYGYTF
-,few,TRBV5-1,TRBJ2-3,TGCGCCAGCAGCTTGGTGGAGGACACAGATACGCAGTATTTT,CASSLVEDTDTQYF
-,-,TRBV7-2,TRBJ2-1,TGTGCCAGCAGCTTAGCGTTCTGGATAACGTCCGCAGAGAACAATGAGCAGTTCTTC,CASSLAFWITSAENNEQFF
TRBD1,-,TRBV7-3,TRBJ2-1,TGTGCCAGCAGTCGACAGGGGAGGCGCTACAATGAACAGTTCTTC,CASSRQGRRYNEQFF
TRBD1,-,TRBV19,TRBJ1-1,TGTGCCAGTAGGACTACTGACAGGGGGAGAAGGAACACTGAAGCTTTCTTT,CASRTTDRGRRNTEAFF
TRBD1,few,TRBV6-6,TRBJ2-7,TGTGCCAGCAGTTACTCCTCTCGGACAGGGAACGAGCAGTACTTC,CASSYSSRTGNEQYF
-,few,TRBV5-1,TRBJ1-6,TGCGCCAGCAGCTTGTCCTTCGGGAATCGGTTCTATAATTCACCCCTCCACTTT,CASSLSFGNRFYNSPLHF
TRBD2,few,TRBV4-2,TRBJ2-7,TGTGCCAGCAGCCCCGTCAGCGGGGGACCCGCCGCCTACGAGCAGTACTTC,CASSPVSGGPAAYEQYF
-,few,TRBV5-1,TRBJ1-5,TGCGCCAGCAGCTTGGGGGGGGGCAGTGACCAGCCCCAGCATTTT,CASSLGGGSDQPQHF
TRBD2,few,TRBV24-1,TRBJ2-2,TGTGCCACCAGTGAAACTAGCGGGAGTAGGGCCGGGGAGCTGTTTTTT,CATSETSGSRAGELFF
-,-,TRBV4-1,TRBJ2-3,TGCGCCAGCAGCCAAGATGAGAACATCCACACAGATACCCAGTATTTT,CASSQDENIHTDTQYF